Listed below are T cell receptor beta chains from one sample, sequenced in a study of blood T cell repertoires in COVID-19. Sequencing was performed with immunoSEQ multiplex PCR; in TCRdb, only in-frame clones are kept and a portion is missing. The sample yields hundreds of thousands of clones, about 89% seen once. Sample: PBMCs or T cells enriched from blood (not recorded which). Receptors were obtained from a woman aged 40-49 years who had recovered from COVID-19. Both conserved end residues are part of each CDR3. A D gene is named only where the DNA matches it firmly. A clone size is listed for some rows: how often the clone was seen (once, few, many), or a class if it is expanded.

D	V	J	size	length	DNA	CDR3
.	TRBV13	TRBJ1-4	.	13	TGTGCCAGCAGCCCCGGAGATAATGAAAAACTGTTTTTT	CASSPGDNEKLFF
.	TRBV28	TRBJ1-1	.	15	TGTGCCAGCAGTTTAAACCGTGGACAGAACACTGAAGCTTTCTTT	CASSLNRGQNTEAFF
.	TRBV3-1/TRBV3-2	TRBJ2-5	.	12	TGTGCCAGCAGCCAATTAGAGGAGACCCAGTACTTC	CASSQLEETQYF
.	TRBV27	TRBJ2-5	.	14	TGTGCCAGCAGAGGGGGGGTGAGGCAAGAGACCCAGTACTTC	CASRGGVRQETQYF
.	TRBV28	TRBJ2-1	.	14	TGTGCCAGCAGTTGGCGGCTCGAAACAAGTGAGCAGTTCTTC	CASSWRLETSEQFF
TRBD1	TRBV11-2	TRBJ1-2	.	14	TGTGCCAGCAGCCTAGACAGGGTTGCTAGTGGCTACACCTTC	CASSLDRVASGYTF
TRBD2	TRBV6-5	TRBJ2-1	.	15	TGTGCCAGCAGTTCGGTAGCGGGGGGATACAATGAGCAGTTCTTC	CASSSVAGGYNEQFF
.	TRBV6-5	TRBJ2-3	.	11	TGTGCCAGCAGGGCCGGGACAAGGGACTATTTT	CASRAGTRDYF
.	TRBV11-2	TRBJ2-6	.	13	TGTGCCAGCAGCCGTGCCTTGAGGGCCGTCCTGACTTTC	CASSRALRAVLTF
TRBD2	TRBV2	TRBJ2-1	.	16	TGTGCCAGCAGACGATCGGCGGGGGGCTCCTACAATGAGCAGTTCTTC	CASRRSAGGSYNEQFF
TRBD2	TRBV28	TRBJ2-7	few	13	TGTGCCAGTCACGGGGGAGGGTACTACGAGCAGTACTTC	CASHGGGYYEQYF
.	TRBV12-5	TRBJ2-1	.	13	TGTGCTAGTGGCCCCACAGGTGGCAATGAGCAGTTCTTC	CASGPTGGNEQFF
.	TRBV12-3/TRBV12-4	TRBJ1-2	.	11	TGTGCCAGCAGTCCTGGGGAGGGCTACACCTTC	CASSPGEGYTF
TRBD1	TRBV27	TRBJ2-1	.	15	TGTGCCAGCAGCCAACAGGGGGCAGGGTGGAATGAGCAGTTCTTC	CASSQQGAGWNEQFF
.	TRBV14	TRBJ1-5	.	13	TGTGCCAGCAGCCAAGACAGTAATCAGCCCCAGCATTTT	CASSQDSNQPQHF
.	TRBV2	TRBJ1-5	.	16	TGTGCCAGCAGGGCAGGGTGGAGAAATAGTAATCAGCCCCAGCATTTT	CASRAGWRNSNQPQHF
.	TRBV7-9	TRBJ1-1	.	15	TGTGCCAGCAGCTTAGTATCAGCTCTCAGGGCTGAAGCTTTCTTT	CASSLVSALRAEAFF
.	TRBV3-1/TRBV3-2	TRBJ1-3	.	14	TGTGCCAGCAGCCAAGCGGGCTCTGGAAACACCATATATTTT	CASSQAGSGNTIYF
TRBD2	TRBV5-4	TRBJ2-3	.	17	TGTGCCAGCAGCGCAACTAGCGGGGGATACCCCACAGATACGCAGTATTTT	CASSATSGGYPTDTQYF
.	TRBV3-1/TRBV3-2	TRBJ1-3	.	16	TGTGCCAGCAGCCAACCCAAAACATCCACTGGAAACACCATATATTTT	CASSQPKTSTGNTIYF
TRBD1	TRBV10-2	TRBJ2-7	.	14	TGCGCCAGCAGTCCCCAGGGGGTCTCCTACGAGCAGTACTTC	CASSPQGVSYEQYF
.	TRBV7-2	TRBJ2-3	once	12	TGTGCCAGCAGCTTATCGACAGATACGCAGTATTTT	CASSLSTDTQYF
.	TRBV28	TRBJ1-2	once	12	TGTGCCAGCAGTTTAACTTTAGATGGCTACACCTTC	CASSLTLDGYTF
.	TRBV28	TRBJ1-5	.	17	TGTGCCAGCAGTCTGGGCACTGCCCAGGGATGGGATCAGCCCCAGCATTTT	CASSLGTAQGWDQPQHF
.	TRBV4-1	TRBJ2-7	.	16	TGCGCCAGCAGCCGGAATACGGGGGTTCTCTCCTACGAGCAGTACTTC	CASSRNTGVLSYEQYF
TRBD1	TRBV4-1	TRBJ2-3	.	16	TGCGCCAGCAGCCAAGATGGGACAGGGGCGGCAGATACGCAGTATTTT	CASSQDGTGAADTQYF
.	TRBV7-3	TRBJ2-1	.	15	TGTGCCAGCAGCTTAAATCAGGGTTCCTACAATGAGCAGTTCTTC	CASSLNQGSYNEQFF
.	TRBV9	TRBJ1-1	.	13	TGTGCCAGCAGCGTCACGGGGAGTCCTGAAGCTTTCTTT	CASSVTGSPEAFF
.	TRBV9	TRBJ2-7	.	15	TGTGCCAGCAGCGTAGCTCCAGCAGCGGGCTACGAGCAGTACTTC	CASSVAPAAGYEQYF
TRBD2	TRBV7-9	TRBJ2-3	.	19	TGTGCCAGCAGCCGGACTCCGGGACTAGCGGGGGGTAGCACAGATACGCAGTATTTT	CASSRTPGLAGGSTDTQYF
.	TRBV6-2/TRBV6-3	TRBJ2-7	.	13	TGTGCCAGCAGTATCCATGTTTCCTACGAGCAGTACTTC	CASSIHVSYEQYF
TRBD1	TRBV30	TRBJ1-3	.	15	TGTGCCTGGGTCCGGGACAGCTACTCTGGAAACACCATATATTTT	CAWVRDSYSGNTIYF
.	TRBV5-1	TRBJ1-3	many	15	TGCGCCAGCAGCTCGTTAACAGGGAACGGAAACACCATATATTTT	CASSSLTGNGNTIYF
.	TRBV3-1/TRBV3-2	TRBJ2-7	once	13	TGTGCCAGCAGCCATACAGTCTTACCCGAGCAGTACTTC	CASSHTVLPEQYF
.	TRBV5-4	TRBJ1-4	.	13	TGTGCCAGCAGCTTGCCACGGGAGGAAAAACTGTTTTTT	CASSLPREEKLFF
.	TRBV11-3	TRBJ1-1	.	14	TGTGCCAGCAGCTCATCCTCGGGGAACACTGAAGCTTTCTTT	CASSSSSGNTEAFF
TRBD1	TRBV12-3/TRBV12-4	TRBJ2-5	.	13	TGTGCCAGCAGTCCCCGACAGGGAGAGACCCAGTACTTC	CASSPRQGETQYF
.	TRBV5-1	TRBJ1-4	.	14	TGCGCCAGCAGCTTGGCCTTGGGGGGTGAAAAACTGTTTTTT	CASSLALGGEKLFF
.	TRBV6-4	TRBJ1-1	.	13	TGTGCCAGCAGTAAGGAGGTGAACACTGAAGCTTTCTTT	CASSKEVNTEAFF
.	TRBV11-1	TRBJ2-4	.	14	TGTGCCAGCAGCTCCCGGACAGCTAAAAACATTCAGTACTTC	CASSSRTAKNIQYF
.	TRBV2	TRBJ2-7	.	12	TGTGCCAGCAGTCCTACCAGGAACGAGCAGTACTTC	CASSPTRNEQYF
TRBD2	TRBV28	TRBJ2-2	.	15	TGTGCCAGCAGTTCGGGACTAGCGGACACCGGGGAGCTGTTTTTT	CASSSGLADTGELFF
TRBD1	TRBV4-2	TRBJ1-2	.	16	TGTGCCAGCAGCCAAGATCGGGACAGGAGGGGCTATGGCTACACCTTC	CASSQDRDRRGYGYTF
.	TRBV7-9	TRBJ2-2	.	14	TGTGCCAGCAGCCTGGACAGCAACACCGGGGAGCTGTTTTTT	CASSLDSNTGELFF
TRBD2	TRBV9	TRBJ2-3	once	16	TGTGCCAGCAGCGTTCAGCGGGAGGGCAGTCGGGATACGCAGTATTTT	CASSVQREGSRDTQYF
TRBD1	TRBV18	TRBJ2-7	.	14	TGTGCCAGCTCACCTTCAGGGGGCGGGTACGAGCAGTACTTC	CASSPSGGGYEQYF
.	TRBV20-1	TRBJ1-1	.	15	TGCAGTGCTAGTCCCTCGGCAGTGGGCACCGGTGAAGCTTTCTTT	CSASPSAVGTGEAFF
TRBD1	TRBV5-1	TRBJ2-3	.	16	TGCGCCAGCAGCTTGTTGGGACAGGGAGTCATAGATACGCAGTATTTT	CASSLLGQGVIDTQYF
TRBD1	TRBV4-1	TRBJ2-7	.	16	TGCGCCAGCAGCCAAGAGGTACAGGGGATCTCCTACGAGCAGTACTTC	CASSQEVQGISYEQYF
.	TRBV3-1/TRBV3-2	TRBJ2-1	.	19	TGTGCCAGCAGAAAAGGACAAGACGAAAATCGCCAGTTTTACAATGAGCAGTTCTTC	CASRKGQDENRQFYNEQFF
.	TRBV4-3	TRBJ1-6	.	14	TGCGCCAGCAGCCAAGGCCTGCAGAATTCACCCCTCCACTTT	CASSQGLQNSPLHF
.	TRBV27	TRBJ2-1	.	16	TGTGCCAGTCACCCGGGGGGCGGGCAACCCTACAATGAGCAGTTCTTC	CASHPGGGQPYNEQFF
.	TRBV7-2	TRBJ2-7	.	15	TGTGCCAGCAGCTCCCCGGGGACAATTGTCTACGAGCAGTACTTC	CASSSPGTIVYEQYF
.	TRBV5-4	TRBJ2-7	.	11	TGTGCCAGCGGGACTGTTTACGAGCAGTACTTC	CASGTVYEQYF
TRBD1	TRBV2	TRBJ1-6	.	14	TGTGCCAGCATTCGGACAGGAAATAATTCACCCCTCCACTTT	CASIRTGNNSPLHF
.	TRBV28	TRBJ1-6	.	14	TGTGCCAGCAGTTTTCAAGGGGATAATTCACCCCTCCACTTT	CASSFQGDNSPLHF
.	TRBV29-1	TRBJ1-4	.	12	TGCAGCGCCCGAGCGGGGAATGAAAAACTGTTTTTT	CSARAGNEKLFF
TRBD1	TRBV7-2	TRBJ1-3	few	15	TGTGCCAGCAGCTTAGCACAGGGGCCCCGAAACACCATATATTTT	CASSLAQGPRNTIYF
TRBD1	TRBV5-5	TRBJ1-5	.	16	TGTGCCAGCAGCCCCGACAGGGGGGCCAACAATCAGCCCCAGCATTTT	CASSPDRGANNQPQHF